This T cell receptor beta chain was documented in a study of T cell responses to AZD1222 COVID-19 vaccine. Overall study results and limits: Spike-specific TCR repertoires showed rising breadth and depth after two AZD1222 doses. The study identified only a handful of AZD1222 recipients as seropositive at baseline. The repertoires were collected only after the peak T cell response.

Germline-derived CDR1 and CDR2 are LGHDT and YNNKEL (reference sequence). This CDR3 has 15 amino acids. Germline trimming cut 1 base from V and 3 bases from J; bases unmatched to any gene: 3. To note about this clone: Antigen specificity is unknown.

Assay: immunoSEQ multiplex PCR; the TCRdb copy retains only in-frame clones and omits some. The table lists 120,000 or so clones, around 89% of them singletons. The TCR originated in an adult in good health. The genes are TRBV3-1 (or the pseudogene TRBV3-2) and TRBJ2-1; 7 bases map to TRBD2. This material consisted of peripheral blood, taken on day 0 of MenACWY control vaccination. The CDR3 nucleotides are TGTGCCAGCAGCCAAGGGACTAGTAGCTACAATGAGCAGTTCTTC. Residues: CASSQGTSSYNEQFF.